These 15 T cell receptor beta chains were sequenced from one sample in a study of Ad26.COV2.S vaccination and SARS-CoV-2 variants (dated by TCRdb to 2020 to 2023). Libraries were made using the immunoSEQ multiplex PCR assay. Imported from immuneACCESS, the table was reduced by TCRdb to in-frame sequences with V and J called. These copies leave out some clones; in studies compared against another copy, an unresolved V gene accounts for under half, and the cause of the remainder is not known. A total of about 350,000 clones appear in this sample, 80% to 90% of them only once. Over 8.5% of the sample is held by the ten biggest clonotypes. The treatment or condition label corresponds to: over 15 received Ad26.COV2.S at low or high dose, single or two shots; several received placebo; per-sample allocation not given. For vaccine and placebo recipients, the sequenced repertoires came from samples collected on day 63 after the first injection.

The starting material was peripheral blood, obtained in a trial of Ad26.COV2.S vaccine versus placebo. These receptors were obtained from a person between 18 and 65 years old who received the Ad26.COV2.S COVID-19 vaccine or a placebo.

The chain has TRBV2 and TRBJ2-2; D remains unclear. The CDR3 spans 13 residues. The germline V gene has CDR1 SNHLY and CDR2 FYNNEI. Trimming cost V 5 bases and J 4 bases, with 8 bases left between them. As DNA, the CDR3 is TGTGCCAGCAGTCCTCAGGTCACCGGGGAGCTGTTTTTT. Amino acids: CASSPQVTGELFF.

The V call is TRBV6-5, the J call TRBJ1-1; D is undetermined. In germline, CDR1 is MNHEY, CDR2 SVGAGI. V lost 2 bases, J lost 0 bases, and 10 bases lay in between. The CDR3 has 15 residues. The CDR3 loop reads CASSYVQTMNTEAFF. The CDR3 nucleotides are TGTGCCAGCAGTTACGTGCAGACTATGAACACTGAAGCTTTCTTT.

The J gene is TRBJ1-1, the V gene TRBV6-5, with 7 bases aligning to TRBD1. The V segment lost 6 bases and the J segment 5 bases; nucleotides outside the gene matches: 9. This CDR3 has 14 amino acids. Germline CDR1 reads MNHEY; CDR2 reads SVGAGI. Here the CDR3 reads CASRAWNRGTEAFF. CDR3 nucleotides: TGTGCCAGCAGGGCCTGGAACAGGGGTACTGAAGCTTTCTTT.

The CDR3 sequence: CASSFLRRGSYNEQFF. Here the CDR3 DNA reads TGTGCCAGCAGCTTCCTTAGGAGGGGTTCATACAATGAGCAGTTCTTC. J is TRBJ2-1 and V is TRBV5-6; TRBD2 might be the D (6 bases). The V end was cut by 2 bases, the J end by 4 bases, with 16 bases between. Germline V CDR1 and CDR2: SGHDT, YYEEEE. This CDR3 has 16 amino acids.

This clone was counted once. This rearrangement joins TRBV24-1 to TRBJ1-1, with a possible D match to TRBD1 (6 bases). The germline V gene encodes CDR1 KGHDR and CDR2 SFDVKD. CDR3 length: 15 amino acids. Trimming shortened V by 8 bases and J by 1 base, and 16 bases separated the two germline ends. CDR3 nucleotide sequence: TGTGCCACCAAGCGCAGGGGTAGCTGGAACACTGAAGCTTTCTTT. Protein: CATKRRGSWNTEAFF.

This CDR3 is CASSYAQGFGAYEQYF. DNA of the CDR3: TGTGCCAGCAGTTACGCACAGGGGTTTGGAGCTTACGAGCAGTACTTC. V and J are TRBV6-2 or TRBV6-3 and TRBJ2-7; TRBD1 matches at 7 bases. Germline-derived CDR1 and CDR2 are MNHEY and SVGEGT. V was clipped by 2 bases and J by 4 bases; unmatched bases: 11. This CDR3 has 16 residues.

The V and J genes are TRBV9 and TRBJ2-7; 9 bases line up with TRBD2. V trimming: 0 bases; J trimming: 4 bases; junction bases outside the gene matches: 5. CDR1 and CDR2 from the germline V gene are SGDLS and YYNGEE. The CDR3 has 15 amino acids. Written as DNA, the CDR3 is TGTGCCAGCAGCGTAGACGCGGGGGGGCATTACGAGCAGTACTTC. Translated, it gives CASSVDAGGHYEQYF. Full variable domain (outside the CDR3, taken from reference TRBV9 and TRBJ2-7): DSGVTQTPKHLITATGQRVTLRCSPRSGDLSVYWYQQSLDQGLQFLIQYYNGEERAKGNILERFSAQQFPDLHSELNLSSLELGDSALYFCASSVDAGGHYEQYFGPGTRLTVT.

The chain has TRBV7-2 and TRBJ1-1; D remains ambiguous. The CDR3 is 16 amino acids. CDR1 and CDR2 (germline): SGHTA, FQGNSA. Trimming left V 4 bases short and J 2 bases short, with 17 bases between. CDR3 amino acids: CASSSKPPNGNTEAFF. The CDR3 nucleotides read TGTGCCAGCAGCTCTAAGCCACCTAACGGCAACACTGAAGCTTTCTTT.

The chain combines TRBV6-1 with TRBJ1-5; the D is unclear. Trimming shortened V by 2 bases and J by 1 base, and 9 bases separated the two germline ends. The length of the CDR3 is 15 residues. Germline V gene sequence: CDR1 MNHNS, CDR2 SASEGT. This CDR3 reads CASSEWVSSNQPQHF. In DNA, the CDR3 is TGTGCCAGCAGTGAATGGGTGAGCAGCAATCAGCCCCAGCATTTT.

The chain has TRBV19 and TRBJ2-1, with 7 nucleotides matching TRBD2. Germline trimming cut 9 bases from V and 7 bases from J; bases unmatched to any gene: 9. CDR1 is LNHDA and CDR2 is SQIVND in the germline V gene (reference sequence). The CDR3 spans 13 residues. The DNA for the CDR3 is TGTGCCAGCACGGGAGGCCCGAGGAATGAGCAGTTCTTC. It specifies CASTGGPRNEQFF.

The gene calls are TRBV7-5 and TRBJ2-7; the D call in the table, TRBD1, was not verified against the DNA. TRBV7-5 constitutes a pseudogene. CDR3 length equals 14 residues. This CDR3 reads CVRSLVVRDGEQYF. In DNA form, the CDR3 reads TGTGTCAGAAGCTTAGTAGTCAGGGATGGCGAGCAGTACTTC.

The CDR3 coding sequence is TGCGCCAGCAGGATGACTAGCGGGAGCACAGATACGCAGTATTTT. Amino acid sequence: CASRMTSGSTDTQYF. This chain connects TRBV5-1 to TRBJ2-3; 10 bases align to TRBD2. Germline V gene sequence: CDR1 SGHRS, CDR2 YFSETQ. V lost 5 bases to trimming and J lost 0 bases; unmatched junction nucleotides: 3. This CDR3 region has 15 residues.

The rearrangement joins TRBV5-5 to TRBJ2-7; no firm D call. Trimming shortened V by 4 bases and J by 4 bases, and 12 bases separated the two germline ends. The germline V gene encodes CDR1 SGHKS and CDR2 YYEKEE (reference sequence). This CDR3 region has 13 residues. The CDR3 is CASSTPLFYEQYF. CDR3 nucleotide sequence: TGTGCCAGCAGCACCCCACTTTTTTACGAGCAGTACTTC.

The chain is built from TRBV28 and TRBJ2-7, with no clear D. V shed 7 bases and J shed 4 bases, with 11 bases lying between them. The CDR3 has 12 amino acids. CDR1 is MDHEN and CDR2 is SYDVKM in the germline V gene. The DNA of the CDR3 is TGTGCCAGCACCACGGGCCCTTACGAGCAGTACTTC. This sequence encodes CASTTGPYEQYF. The entire variable domain, with the rest obtained from reference TRBV28 and TRBJ2-7, is as follows: DVKVTQSSRYLVKRTGEKVFLECVQDMDHENMFWYRQDPGLGLRLIYFSYDVKMKEKGDIPEGYSVSREKKERFSLILESASTNQTSMYLCASTTGPYEQYFGPGTRLTVT.

This sequence joins TRBV7-2 and TRBJ1-2; no firm D call. The CDR3 consists of 14 residues. CDR1 SGHTA and CDR2 FQGNSA come from the germline V gene. V lost 0 bases, J lost 4 bases, and 9 bases lay in between. This CDR3 reads CASSLAPGSYGYTF. CDR3 bases: TGTGCCAGCAGCTTAGCGCCGGGGTCCTATGGCTACACCTTC.